This T cell receptor beta chain originates from a study of CXCR3-negative and CXCR3-positive naive CD8 T cells. General observations from the study: A higher hydrophobicity marked the TRB CDR3s of CXCR3-positive naive cells versus CXCR3-negative naive cells.

Of note for this clonotype: No antigen is known for it.

It was by 5' RACE with UMI labels that the TRB cDNA libraries were prepared. One entry per CDR3 protein, without DNA, is what TCRdb gives after re-calling the 5' RACE reads. The sample table includes about 50,000 distinct CDR3 sequences. The CDR3 is made up of 12 amino acids. Germline-derived CDR1 and CDR2 are MNHEY and SMNVEV (reference sequence). This receptor was obtained from a human donor in good health. Some clones in this sample may be carry-over from other donors' samples. The sequencing input was naive CXCR3- CD8+ T cells from blood. Subset specified: CD45RO-CCR7+CD27+CD95- naive CD8+ T cells lacking CXCR3 (TNR3-). The chain links TRBV27 to TRBJ2-2; the TCRdb call, TRBD2, lacks DNA for checking. This chain's CDR3 is CASLGTSGELFF.